This T cell receptor beta chain came from a study of technical replicates of blood from a handful of donors. Clones were read by immunoSEQ multiplex PCR, and TCRdb kept only the in-frame ones, dropping some. The table lists about 84,000 clones, 95% to 98% of them singletons. J lost 2 bases, V lost 4 bases, and 0 bases had no gene match. Germline V gene sequence: CDR1 SGHVS, CDR2 FQNEAQ. There are 15 residues in the CDR3. The origin of this receptor is a human donor in good health. The genes are TRBV7-8 and TRBJ2-7, with 15 bases that match TRBD2. The sequenced material came from T cells isolated from PBMCs. The CDR3 DNA reads as TGTGCCAGCAGCTGGACTAGCGGGGGGGCCTACGAGCAGTACTTC. This encodes CASSWTSGGAYEQYF.